This is a list of T cell receptor beta chains from one sample in a study of blood T cell repertoires in COVID-19. Clones were read by immunoSEQ multiplex PCR, and TCRdb kept only the in-frame ones, dropping some. This table has 75,000 to 95,000 clones, almost 90% appearing once. What was sequenced was peripheral blood. The receptor source for this set is a human donor in a cohort sampled during active COVID-19. The CDR3 runs from the conserved cysteine through the conserved F or W. A D gene is named only where the DNA matches it firmly. Not every row has a clone size; where given, it reads once, few, many or a size class.

clone_size,d_call,j_call,v_call,cdr3_aa,cdr3_nt
NA,TRBD2,TRBJ2-1,TRBV14,CASSPRTSGRASYNEQFF,TGTGCCAGCAGCCCTCGGACTAGCGGGAGGGCCTCTTACAATGAGCAGTTCTTC
NA,TRBD2,TRBJ2-1,TRBV11-2,CASSAQAGTLHNEQFF,TGTGCCAGCAGCGCGCAAGCGGGAACCCTTCACAATGAGCAGTTCTTC
NA,TRBD1,TRBJ1-1,TRBV5-4,CASSPTGGSNTEAFF,TGTGCCAGCAGCCCGACAGGGGGCTCGAACACTGAAGCTTTCTTT
NA,NA,TRBJ1-2,TRBV15,CATSRGLDYGYTF,TGTGCCACCAGCAGAGGACTAGACTATGGCTACACCTTC
NA,NA,TRBJ1-2,TRBV27,CASSFSQGTRIKNYGYTF,TGTGCCAGCAGTTTTAGTCAGGGAACGAGGATAAAAAACTATGGCTACACCTTC
NA,TRBD1,TRBJ1-4,TRBV5-4,CASSFGQGGINEKLFF,TGTGCCAGCAGCTTCGGACAGGGAGGGATTAATGAAAAACTGTTTTTT
NA,NA,TRBJ2-3,TRBV5-4,CASSLGLGRDTQYF,TGTGCCAGCAGCTTGGGACTCGGCCGGGATACGCAGTATTTT
NA,NA,TRBJ1-6,TRBV4-2,CASSQDPNVGGLNSPLHF,TGTGCCAGCAGCCAAGATCCAAATGTAGGGGGTCTTAATTCACCCCTCCACTTT
NA,TRBD2,TRBJ2-1,TRBV5-1,CASSLTSGRGEQFF,TGCGCCAGCAGCTTGACTAGCGGGAGAGGTGAGCAGTTCTTC
once,TRBD1,TRBJ2-7,TRBV18,CASSPRDSSYEQYF,TGTGCCAGCTCACCGAGGGACAGCTCCTACGAGCAGTACTTC
NA,NA,TRBJ1-1,TRBV5-8,CASRAWTEEAFF,TGTGCCAGCAGGGCATGGACAGAAGAAGCTTTCTTT
NA,NA,TRBJ2-2,TRBV9,CASSVAGRSTGELFF,TGTGCCAGCAGCGTAGCGGGAAGATCCACCGGGGAGCTGTTTTTT
NA,NA,TRBJ1-4,TRBV5-1,CASSFGQNLEKLFF,TGCGCCAGCAGCTTCGGACAAAATCTTGAAAAACTGTTTTTT
NA,NA,TRBJ2-3,TRBV9,CASSPRGAADTQYF,TGTGCCAGCAGCCCCCGGGGGGCAGCAGATACGCAGTATTTT
NA,TRBD1,TRBJ1-6,TRBV28,CASSSGQDPSPLHF,TGTGCCAGCAGTTCGGGACAGGACCCCTCACCCCTCCACTTT
NA,TRBD1,TRBJ2-4,TRBV5-6,CASSFTGGGSEIQYF,TGTGCCAGCAGCTTTACAGGGGGCGGTTCTGAGATTCAGTACTTC
NA,TRBD2,TRBJ2-1,TRBV27,CASSFTGGDYNEQFF,TGTGCCAGCAGTTTTACGGGGGGGGATTACAATGAGCAGTTCTTC
NA,NA,TRBJ1-5,TRBV15,CATSRIRRGGEPQHF,TGTGCCACCAGCAGAATCCGCCGTGGAGGGGAGCCCCAGCATTTT
NA,TRBD2,TRBJ2-1,TRBV29-1,CSVGGTSGAEIYNEQFF,TGCAGCGTTGGTGGGACTAGCGGGGCGGAGATATACAATGAGCAGTTCTTC
NA,TRBD2,TRBJ2-3,TRBV11-2,CASTPLVAGADTQYF,TGTGCCAGCACCCCTCTGGTAGCGGGAGCAGATACGCAGTATTTT
NA,NA,TRBJ2-7,TRBV5-1,CASSRGGSAEQYF,TGCGCCAGCAGCCGAGGGGGTTCAGCCGAGCAGTACTTC
NA,TRBD1,TRBJ2-1,TRBV5-1,CASSLGTGAGGYNEQFF,TGCGCCAGCAGCCTCGGGACAGGGGCCGGGGGATACAATGAGCAGTTCTTC
once,TRBD2,TRBJ2-5,TRBV9,CASSVLAGLQETQYF,TGTGCCAGCAGCGTATTAGCGGGCCTCCAAGAGACCCAGTACTTC
NA,TRBD1,TRBJ2-3,TRBV18,CASSPRQGATDTQYF,TGTGCCAGCTCACCACGCCAGGGGGCTACAGATACGCAGTATTTT
NA,NA,TRBJ2-1,TRBV6-5,CASSYSSLTVKFF,TGTGCCAGCAGTTACTCGAGTTTGACAGTAAAGTTCTTC
NA,TRBD1,TRBJ1-1,TRBV12-3/TRBV12-4,CASSQTGTEAFF,TGTGCCAGCAGCCAGACAGGGACTGAAGCTTTCTTT
NA,TRBD1,TRBJ2-4,TRBV2,CASRVQGDIQYF,TGTGCCAGCAGGGTACAGGGGGACATTCAGTACTTC
NA,TRBD1,TRBJ2-7,TRBV6-2/TRBV6-3,CASSYTKTGGEQYF,TGTGCCAGCAGTTACACAAAAACAGGGGGCGAGCAGTACTTC
NA,NA,TRBJ1-2,TRBV6-1,CASSESGYYGYTF,TGTGCCAGCAGTGAATCAGGGTACTATGGCTACACCTTC
few,NA,TRBJ1-1,TRBV4-3,CASSQLPWTTEAFF,TGCGCCAGCAGCCAGCTACCTTGGACTACTGAAGCTTTCTTT
NA,TRBD2,TRBJ2-7,TRBV6-2/TRBV6-3,CASSLPGSAGVLSYEQYF,TGTGCCAGCAGTTTACCCGGCTCAGCGGGAGTCCTTTCCTACGAGCAGTACTTC